Below, 2 T cell receptor beta chains from the same sample are listed, as sequenced in a study of blood T cell repertoires in COVID-19 (dated by TCRdb to 2020 to 2022). Receptors were amplified or captured by the immunoSEQ multiplex PCR assay. TCRdb retrieved this table from immuneACCESS and kept in-frame rearrangements only. Not all clones are present; in checked studies, unresolved V genes account for under half, and no reason is known for the remainder. For this sample there are approximately 180,000 clones; 82% appear just once. About 8% of the sample belongs to the ten largest clones. Material: peripheral blood. The origin of the receptors is a woman aged 70-85 years with acute or convalescent COVID-19.

The sample holds one count of this clone. The V and J genes are TRBV7-2 and TRBJ2-1, with 15 bases that match TRBD2. There are 16 residues in the CDR3. V was clipped by 5 bases and J by 9 bases; unmatched bases: 8. The germline gives CDR1 SGHTA, CDR2 FQGNSA. The CDR3 DNA sequence: TGTGCCAGCAGCGCCCGGACTAGCGGGGGGGCCTTTGAGCAGTTCTTC. Translating it yields CASSARTSGGAFEQFF. Full variable domain (remainder filled in from reference TRBV7-2 and TRBJ2-1): GAGVSQSPSNKVTEKGKDVELRCDPISGHTALYWYRQSLGQGLEFLIYFQGNSAPDKSGLPSDRFSAERTGGSVSTLTIQRTQQEDSAVYLCASSARTSGGAFEQFFGPGTRLTVL.

This clone was picked up one time. The chain couples TRBV7-9 to TRBJ2-7, with D possibly being TRBD2 (6 bases). The germline V gene encodes CDR1 SEHNR and CDR2 FQNEAQ (reference sequence). V was shortened by 2 bases and J by 5 bases, with 16 bases between the two germline ends. The CDR3 runs to 15 residues. The CDR3 loop is CASSLSRAGNDEQYF. The CDR3, as DNA: TGTGCCAGCAGCTTAAGTCGGGCGGGAAACGACGAGCAGTACTTC.